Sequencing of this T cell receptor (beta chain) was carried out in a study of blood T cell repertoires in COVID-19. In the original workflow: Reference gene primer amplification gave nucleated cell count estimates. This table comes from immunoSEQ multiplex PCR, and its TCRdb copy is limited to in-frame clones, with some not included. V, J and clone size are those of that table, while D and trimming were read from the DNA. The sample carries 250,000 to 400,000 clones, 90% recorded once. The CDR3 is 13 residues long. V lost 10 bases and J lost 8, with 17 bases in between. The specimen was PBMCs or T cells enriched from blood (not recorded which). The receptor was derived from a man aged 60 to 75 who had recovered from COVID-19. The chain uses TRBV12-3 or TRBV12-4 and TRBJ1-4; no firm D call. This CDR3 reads CATSPSGYEKLFF. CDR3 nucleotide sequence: TGTGCCACCTCCCCGAGTGGTTACGAAAAACTGTTTTTT.